The source of this TCR beta chain is a study of T cells in pancreatic ductal adenocarcinoma. Overall study findings and caveats: Comparisons of tumor and blood clonality may show falsely lower tumor diversity.

The V end was cut by 3 bases, the J end by 2 bases, with 10 bases between. Germline CDR1 reads SQVTM; CDR2 reads ANQGSEA. CDR3 length: 13 amino acids. Selected pancreatic ductal adenocarcinoma patients had undergone surgery without neoadjuvant therapy. This clone was found a few times. Its antigen is unknown. Only in-frame clones appear in the TCRdb table, and some are missing; sequencing was by immunoSEQ multiplex PCR. Here the sample spans roughly 16,000 clones, 90% to 95% being singletons. Source material: PBMCs. This chain joins TRBV29-1 and TRBJ1-1, with D unresolved. The receptor's source is a human donor with pancreatic ductal adenocarcinoma. The DNA for the CDR3 is TGCAGCGTTGAGCGGACTTCTAACACTGAAGCTTTCTTT. It codes for CSVERTSNTEAFF.